This T cell receptor (beta chain) was retrieved from a study of blood T cell repertoires in COVID-19. Study context: There were acute and convalescent COVID-19 samples, and they came from the United States, Italy and Spain. Sources were T cells, B-cell-depleted T cells, or PBMCs; the material itself was cDNA or gDNA.

The assay was immunoSEQ multiplex PCR, and TCRdb's table has in-frame clones only and misses some. The sample lists about 180,000 clones, 75% to 80% occurring once. The sample consisted of peripheral blood. The sequence was obtained from an older woman with acute or convalescent COVID-19.

The CDR3 nucleotides are TGTGCCAGCAGCTTAACGGGGCACCCTCCCGGGAACATTCAGTACTTC. Translated, it gives CASSLTGHPPGNIQYF. The chain has TRBV7-3 and TRBJ2-4; a weak D match, TRBD1 (5 bases). The length of the CDR3 is 16 residues. Looked up from germline, CDR1 is SGHTA and CDR2 is FQGTGA. V lost 0 bases and J lost 7, with 16 bases in between. Combining the CDR3 with reference TRBV7-3 and TRBJ2-4 gives the whole variable domain GAGVSQTPSNKVTEKGKYVELRCDPISGHTALYWYRQSLGQGPEFLIYFQGTGAADDSGLPNDRFFAVRPEGSVSTLKIQRTERGDSAVYLCASSLTGHPPGNIQYFGAGTRLSVL.